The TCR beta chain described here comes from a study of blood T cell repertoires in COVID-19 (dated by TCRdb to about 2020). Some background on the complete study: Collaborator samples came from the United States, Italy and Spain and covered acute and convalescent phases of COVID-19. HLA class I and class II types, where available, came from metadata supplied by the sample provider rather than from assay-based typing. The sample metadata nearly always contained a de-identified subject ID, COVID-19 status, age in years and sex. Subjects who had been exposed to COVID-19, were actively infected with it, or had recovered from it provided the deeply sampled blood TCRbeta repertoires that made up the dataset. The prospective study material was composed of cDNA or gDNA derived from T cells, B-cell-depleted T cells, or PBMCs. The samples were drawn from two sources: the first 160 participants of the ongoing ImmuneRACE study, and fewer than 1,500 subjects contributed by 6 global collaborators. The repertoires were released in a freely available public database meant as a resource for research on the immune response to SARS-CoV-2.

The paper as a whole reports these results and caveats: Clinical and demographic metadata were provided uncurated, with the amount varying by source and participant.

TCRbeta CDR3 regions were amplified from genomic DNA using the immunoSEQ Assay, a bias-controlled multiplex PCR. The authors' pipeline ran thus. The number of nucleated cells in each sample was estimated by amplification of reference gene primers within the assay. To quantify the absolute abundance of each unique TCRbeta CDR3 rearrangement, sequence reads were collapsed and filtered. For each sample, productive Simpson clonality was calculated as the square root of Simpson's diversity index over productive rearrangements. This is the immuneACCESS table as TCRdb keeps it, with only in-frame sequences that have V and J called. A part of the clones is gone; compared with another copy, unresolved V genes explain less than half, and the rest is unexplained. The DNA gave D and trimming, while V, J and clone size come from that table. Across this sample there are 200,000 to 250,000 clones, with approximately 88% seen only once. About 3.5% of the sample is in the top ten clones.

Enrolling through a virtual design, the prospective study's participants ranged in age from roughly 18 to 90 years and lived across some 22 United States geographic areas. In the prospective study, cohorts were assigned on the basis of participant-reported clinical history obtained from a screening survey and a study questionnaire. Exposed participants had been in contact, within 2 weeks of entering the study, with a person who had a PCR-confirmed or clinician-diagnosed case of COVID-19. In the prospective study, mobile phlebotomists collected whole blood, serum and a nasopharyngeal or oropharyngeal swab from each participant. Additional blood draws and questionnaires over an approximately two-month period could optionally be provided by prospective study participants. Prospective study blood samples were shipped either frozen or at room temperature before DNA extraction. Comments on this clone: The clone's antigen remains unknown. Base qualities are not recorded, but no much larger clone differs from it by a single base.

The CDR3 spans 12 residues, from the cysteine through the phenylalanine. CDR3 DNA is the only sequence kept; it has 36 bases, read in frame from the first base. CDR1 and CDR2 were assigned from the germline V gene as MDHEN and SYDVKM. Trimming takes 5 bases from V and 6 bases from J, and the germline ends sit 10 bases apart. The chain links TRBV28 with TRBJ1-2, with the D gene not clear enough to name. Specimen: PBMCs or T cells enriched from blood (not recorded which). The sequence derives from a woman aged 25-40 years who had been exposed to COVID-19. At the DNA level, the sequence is TGTGCCAGCAGTCGTCGGGTGGATGGCTACACCTTC. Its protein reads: CASSRRVDGYTF.